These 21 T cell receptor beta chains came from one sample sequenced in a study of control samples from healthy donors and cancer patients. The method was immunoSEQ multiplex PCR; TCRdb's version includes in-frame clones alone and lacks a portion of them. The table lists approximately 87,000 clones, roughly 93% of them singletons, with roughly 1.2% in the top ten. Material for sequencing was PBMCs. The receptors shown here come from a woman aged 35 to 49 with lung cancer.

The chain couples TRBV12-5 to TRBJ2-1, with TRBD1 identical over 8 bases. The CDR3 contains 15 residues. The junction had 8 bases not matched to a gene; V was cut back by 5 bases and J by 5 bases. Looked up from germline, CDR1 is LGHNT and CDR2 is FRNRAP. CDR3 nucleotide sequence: TGTGCTAGTGGTCCAGGGGGCAGCCCCGACAATGAGCAGTTCTTC. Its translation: CASGPGGSPDNEQFF.

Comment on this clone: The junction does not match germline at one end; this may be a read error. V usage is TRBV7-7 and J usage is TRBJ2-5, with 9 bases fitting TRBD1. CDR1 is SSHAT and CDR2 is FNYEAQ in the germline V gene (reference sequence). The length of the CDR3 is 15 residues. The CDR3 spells CASSPSWTGEETQYF. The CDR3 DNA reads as TGTGCTAGCAGCCCGTCCTGGACAGGGGAAGAGACCCAGTACTTC.

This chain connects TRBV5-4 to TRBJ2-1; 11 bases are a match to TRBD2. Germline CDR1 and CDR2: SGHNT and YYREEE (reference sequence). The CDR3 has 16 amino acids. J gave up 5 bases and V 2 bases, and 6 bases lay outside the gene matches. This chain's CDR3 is CASSFIAGGVNNEQFF. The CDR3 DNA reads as TGTGCCAGCAGCTTTATAGCGGGGGGGGTGAACAATGAGCAGTTCTTC.

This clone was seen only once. In nucleotides, the CDR3 is TGTGCCAGCAGCGATCCGGGACAGGGAAAAACAGATACGCAGTATTTT. Amino acid sequence: CASSDPGQGKTDTQYF. J is TRBJ2-3 and V is TRBV11-1, with 9 bases fitting TRBD1. The germline V gene has CDR1 SGHAT and CDR2 FQDESV (reference sequence). The V segment lost 5 bases and the J segment 3 bases; nucleotides outside the gene matches: 9. This CDR3 comprises 16 residues.

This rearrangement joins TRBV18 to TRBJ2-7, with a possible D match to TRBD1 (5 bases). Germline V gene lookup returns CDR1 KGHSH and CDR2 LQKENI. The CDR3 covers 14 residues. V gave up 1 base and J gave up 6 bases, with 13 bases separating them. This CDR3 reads CASSPQQDYVEQYF. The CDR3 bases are TGTGCCAGCTCACCACAACAGGATTACGTCGAGCAGTACTTC.

The CDR3: CASSPLGGGNQPQHF. The DNA for the CDR3 is TGTGCCAGTAGCCCCCTGGGAGGGGGCAATCAGCCCCAGCATTTT. V is TRBV19 and J is TRBJ1-5; D possibly corresponds to TRBD1 (5 bases). CDR3 length: 15 residues. V was trimmed by 6 bases and J by 2 bases, leaving 14 bases between them. CDR1 is LNHDA and CDR2 is SQIVND in the germline V gene (reference sequence).

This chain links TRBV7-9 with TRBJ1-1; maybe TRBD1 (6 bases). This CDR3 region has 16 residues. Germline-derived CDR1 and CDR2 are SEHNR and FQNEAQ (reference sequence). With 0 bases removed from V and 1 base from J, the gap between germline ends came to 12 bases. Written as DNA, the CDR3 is TGTGCCAGCAGCTTAGCCCCACAGGGAAGGAACACTGAAGCTTTCTTT. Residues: CASSLAPQGRNTEAFF.

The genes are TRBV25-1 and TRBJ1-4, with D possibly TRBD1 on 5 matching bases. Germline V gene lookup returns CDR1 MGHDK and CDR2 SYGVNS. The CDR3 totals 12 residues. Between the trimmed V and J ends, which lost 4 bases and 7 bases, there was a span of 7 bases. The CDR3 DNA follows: TGTGCCAGCAGTGTCGGGGCTGAAAAACTGTTTTTT. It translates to CASSVGAEKLFF.

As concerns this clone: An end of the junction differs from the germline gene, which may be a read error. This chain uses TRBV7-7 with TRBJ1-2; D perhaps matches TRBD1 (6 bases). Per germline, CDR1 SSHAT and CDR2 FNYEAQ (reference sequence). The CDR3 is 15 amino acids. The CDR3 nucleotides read TGTGCTAGCAGCTTAGGGGGACGAATCAACTATGGCTACACCTTC. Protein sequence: CASSLGGRINYGYTF. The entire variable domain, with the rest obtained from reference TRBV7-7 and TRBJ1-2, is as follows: GAGVSQSPRYKVTKRGQDVTLRCDPISSHATLYWYQQALGQGPEFLTYFNYEAQPDKSGLPSDRFSAERPEGSISTLTIQRTEQRDSAMYRCASSLGGRINYGYTFGSGTRLTVV.

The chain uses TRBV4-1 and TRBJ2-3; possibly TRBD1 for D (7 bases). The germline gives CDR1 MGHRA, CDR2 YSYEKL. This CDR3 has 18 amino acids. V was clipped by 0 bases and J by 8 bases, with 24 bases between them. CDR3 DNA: TGCGCCAGCAGCCAAGATCGGGACAGTGTGGGCCCCGGGGGTACGCAGTATTTT. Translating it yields CASSQDRDSVGPGGTQYF.

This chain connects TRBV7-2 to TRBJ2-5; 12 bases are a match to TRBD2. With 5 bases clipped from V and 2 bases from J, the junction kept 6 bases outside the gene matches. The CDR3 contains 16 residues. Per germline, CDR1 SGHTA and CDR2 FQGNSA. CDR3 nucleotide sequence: TGTGCCAGCAGCCGCCGACTAGCGGGGGAACAAGAGACCCAGTACTTC. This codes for CASSRRLAGEQETQYF.

The CDR3 reads CASSISGTPTDTQYF. CDR3 in DNA: TGTGCCAGCAGCATTTCCGGGACTCCTACAGATACGCAGTATTTT. The chain employs TRBV9 and TRBJ2-3, with a tentative D call TRBD2 (6 bases). The CDR3 runs 15 residues. In germline, CDR1 is SGDLS, CDR2 YYNGEE. Deletions cut 4 bases from V and 3 bases from J, with 15 bases between.

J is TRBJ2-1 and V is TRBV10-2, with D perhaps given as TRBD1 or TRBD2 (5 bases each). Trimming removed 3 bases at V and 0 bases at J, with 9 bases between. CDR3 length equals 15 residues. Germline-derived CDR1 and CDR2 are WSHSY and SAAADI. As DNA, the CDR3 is TGCGCCAGCAGTGAAGGGACCAGCTCCTACAATGAGCAGTTCTTC. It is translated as CASSEGTSSYNEQFF.

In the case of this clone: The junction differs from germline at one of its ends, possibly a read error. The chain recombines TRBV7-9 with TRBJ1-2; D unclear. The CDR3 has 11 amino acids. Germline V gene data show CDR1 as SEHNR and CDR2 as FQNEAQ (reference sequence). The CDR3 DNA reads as TGTGCCAGCAGCTTAGAGCAGGAGCAACAATTC. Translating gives CASSLEQEQQF.

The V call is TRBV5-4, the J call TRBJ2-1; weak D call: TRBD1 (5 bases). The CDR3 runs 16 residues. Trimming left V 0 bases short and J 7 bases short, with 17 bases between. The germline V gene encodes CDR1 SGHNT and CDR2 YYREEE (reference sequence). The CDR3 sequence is CASSLDQGTKGNEQFF. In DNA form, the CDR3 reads TGTGCCAGCAGCTTGGATCAGGGTACTAAGGGGAATGAGCAGTTCTTC.

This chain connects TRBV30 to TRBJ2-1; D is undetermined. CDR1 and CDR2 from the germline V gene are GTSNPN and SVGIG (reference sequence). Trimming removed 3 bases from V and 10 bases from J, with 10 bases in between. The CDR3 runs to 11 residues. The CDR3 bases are TGTGCCTGGAGAGACTTGAGAGAGCAGTTCTTC. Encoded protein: CAWRDLREQFF.

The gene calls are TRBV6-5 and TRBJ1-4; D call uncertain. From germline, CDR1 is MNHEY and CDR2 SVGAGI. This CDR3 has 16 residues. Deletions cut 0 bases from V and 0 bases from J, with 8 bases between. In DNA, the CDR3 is TGTGCCAGCAGTTACTCGAGACCCACAACTAATGAAAAACTGTTTTTT. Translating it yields CASSYSRPTTNEKLFF.

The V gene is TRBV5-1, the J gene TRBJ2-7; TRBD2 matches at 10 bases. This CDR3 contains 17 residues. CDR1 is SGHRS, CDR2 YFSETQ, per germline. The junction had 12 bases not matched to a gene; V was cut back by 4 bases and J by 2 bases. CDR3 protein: CASSADATSGDTYEQYF. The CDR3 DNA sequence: TGCGCCAGCAGCGCCGACGCTACTAGCGGGGACACCTACGAGCAGTACTTC.

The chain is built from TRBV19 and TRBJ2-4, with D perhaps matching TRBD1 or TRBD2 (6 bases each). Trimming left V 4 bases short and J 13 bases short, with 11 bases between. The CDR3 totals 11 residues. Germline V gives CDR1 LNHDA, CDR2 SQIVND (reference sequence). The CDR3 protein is CASSRGAKQYF. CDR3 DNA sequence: TGTGCCAGTAGTAGGGGGGCTAAACAGTACTTC.

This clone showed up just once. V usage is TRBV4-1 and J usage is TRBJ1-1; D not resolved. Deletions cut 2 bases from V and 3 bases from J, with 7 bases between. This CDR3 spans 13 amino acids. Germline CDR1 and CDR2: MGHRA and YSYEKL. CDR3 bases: TGCGCCAGCAGCCAACTTACGCACACTGAAGCTTTCTTT. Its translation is CASSQLTHTEAFF.

CDR3 sequence reads: CASSENYYEQYF. The DNA of the CDR3 is TGTGCCAGCAGCGAAAATTACTACGAGCAGTACTTC. The rearrangement uses TRBV5-8 and TRBJ2-7; D ambiguous. The CDR3 has 12 amino acids. Germline V gives CDR1 SGHTS, CDR2 YDEGEE. V lost 4 bases, J lost 3 bases, and 8 bases lay in between. Complete variable domain (other parts from reference TRBV5-8 and TRBJ2-7): EAGVTQSPTHLIKTRGQQATLRCSPISGHTSVYWYQQALGLGLQFLLWYDEGEERNRGNFPPRFSGRQFPNYSSELNVNALELEDSALYLCASSENYYEQYFGPGTRLTVT.